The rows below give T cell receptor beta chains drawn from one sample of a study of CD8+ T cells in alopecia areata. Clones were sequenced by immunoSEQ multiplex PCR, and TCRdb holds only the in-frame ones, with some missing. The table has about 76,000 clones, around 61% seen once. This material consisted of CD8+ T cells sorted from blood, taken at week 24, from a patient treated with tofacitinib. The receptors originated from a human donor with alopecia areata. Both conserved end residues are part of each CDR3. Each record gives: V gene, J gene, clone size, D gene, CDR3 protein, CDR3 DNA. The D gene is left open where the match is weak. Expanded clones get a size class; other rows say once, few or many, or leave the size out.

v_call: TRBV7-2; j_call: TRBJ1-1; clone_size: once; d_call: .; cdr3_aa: CASSFIAAGSRTEAFF; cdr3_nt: TGTGCCAGCAGCTTTATTGCGGCAGGGTCTAGGACTGAAGCTTTCTTT
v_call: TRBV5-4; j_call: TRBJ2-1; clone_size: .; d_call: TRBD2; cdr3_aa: CASSSSPYSGDAYNEQFF; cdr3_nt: TGTGCCAGCAGCTCCTCCCCGTATAGCGGGGACGCCTACAATGAGCAGTTCTTC
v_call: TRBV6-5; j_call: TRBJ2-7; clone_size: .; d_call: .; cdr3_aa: CASSYSGDRPTYEQYF; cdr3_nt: TGTGCCAGCAGTTACTCGGGGGACCGCCCAACCTACGAGCAGTACTTC
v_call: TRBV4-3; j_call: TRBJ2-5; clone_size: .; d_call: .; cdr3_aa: CASSPTYGQETQYF; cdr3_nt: TGCGCCAGCAGCCCGACTTATGGACAAGAGACCCAGTACTTC
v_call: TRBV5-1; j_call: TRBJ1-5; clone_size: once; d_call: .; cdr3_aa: CASSLFRASDNQPQHF; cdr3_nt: TGCGCCAGCAGCTTGTTCCGGGCAAGCGACAATCAGCCCCAGCATTTT
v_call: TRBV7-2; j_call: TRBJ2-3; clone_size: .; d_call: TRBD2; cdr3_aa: CASSPEAGAADTQYF; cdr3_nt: TGTGCCAGCAGCCCCGAAGCGGGAGCGGCAGATACGCAGTATTTT
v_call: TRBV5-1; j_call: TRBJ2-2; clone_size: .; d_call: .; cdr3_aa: CASSLAGELFF; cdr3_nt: TGCGCCAGCAGCTTAGCCGGGGAGCTGTTTTTT
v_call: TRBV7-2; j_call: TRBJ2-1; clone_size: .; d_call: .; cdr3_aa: CASSLYGGSNEQFF; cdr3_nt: TGTGCCAGCAGCCTCTATGGGGGGTCCAATGAGCAGTTCTTC
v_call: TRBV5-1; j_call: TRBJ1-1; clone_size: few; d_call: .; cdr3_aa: CASKLGATEAFF; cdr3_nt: TGCGCCAGCAAACTGGGGGCGACTGAAGCTTTCTTT
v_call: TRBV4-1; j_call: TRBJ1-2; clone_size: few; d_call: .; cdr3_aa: CASSQEGVETANFDGYTF; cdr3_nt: TGCGCCAGCAGCCAAGAGGGTGTCGAAACAGCTAATTTTGATGGCTACACCTTC
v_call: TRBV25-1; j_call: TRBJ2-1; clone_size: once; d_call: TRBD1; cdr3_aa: CASSQGAGGWDEQFF; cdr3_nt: TGTGCCAGCAGCCAAGGAGCAGGGGGCTGGGATGAGCAGTTCTTC
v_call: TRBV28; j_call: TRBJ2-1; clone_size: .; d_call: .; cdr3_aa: CASSQTLGDNEQFF; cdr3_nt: TGTGCCAGCAGCCAAACTCTTGGCGACAATGAGCAGTTCTTC
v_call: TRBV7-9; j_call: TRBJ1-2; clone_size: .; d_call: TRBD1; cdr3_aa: CASSYQNRDRGHYGYTF; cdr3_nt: TGTGCCAGCAGCTACCAGAACCGGGACAGGGGGCACTATGGCTACACCTTC
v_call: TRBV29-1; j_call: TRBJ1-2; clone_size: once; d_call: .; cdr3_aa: CSVVTGVYGYTF; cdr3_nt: TGCAGCGTTGTGACGGGAGTCTATGGCTACACCTTC
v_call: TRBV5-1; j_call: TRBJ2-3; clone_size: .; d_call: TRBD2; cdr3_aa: CASSAGGTSADTQYF; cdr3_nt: TGCGCCAGCAGCGCTGGCGGGACTAGCGCAGATACGCAGTATTTT
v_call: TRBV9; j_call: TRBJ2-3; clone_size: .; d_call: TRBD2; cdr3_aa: CASSAGLAGVDTQYF; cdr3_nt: TGTGCCAGCAGCGCCGGACTAGCGGGAGTCGATACGCAGTATTTT
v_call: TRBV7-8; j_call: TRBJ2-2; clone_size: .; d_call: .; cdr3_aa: CASSPRPLATGELFF; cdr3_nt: TGTGCCAGCAGCCCCCGACCACTAGCAACCGGGGAGCTGTTTTTT
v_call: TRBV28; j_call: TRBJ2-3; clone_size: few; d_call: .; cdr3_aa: CASSLVLSGSTDTQYF; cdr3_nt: TGTGCCAGCAGTTTGGTCTTAAGCGGGAGCACAGATACGCAGTATTTT
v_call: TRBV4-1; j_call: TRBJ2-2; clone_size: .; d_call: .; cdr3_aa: CASSQVLGRGLTGELFF; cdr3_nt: TGCGCCAGCAGCCAAGTTTTGGGCAGGGGCCTCACCGGGGAGCTGTTTTTT
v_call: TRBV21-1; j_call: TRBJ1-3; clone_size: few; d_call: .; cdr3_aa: CASSKAGGWRNTIYF; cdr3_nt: TGTGCCAGCAGCAAAGCAGGCGGGTGGCGAAACACCATATATTTT
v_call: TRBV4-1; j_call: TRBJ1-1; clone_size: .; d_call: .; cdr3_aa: CASSLSSGARNTEAFF; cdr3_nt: TGCGCCAGCAGCCTCTCGTCGGGGGCGAGAAACACTGAAGCTTTCTTT
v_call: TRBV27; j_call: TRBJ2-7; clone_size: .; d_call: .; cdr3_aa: CASSSAPAAPSSWYEQYF; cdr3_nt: TGTGCCAGCAGTTCAGCCCCAGCAGCGCCGTCCTCCTGGTACGAGCAGTACTTC
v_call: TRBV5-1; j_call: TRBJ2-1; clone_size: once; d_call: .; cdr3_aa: CASSLEVYYNEQFF; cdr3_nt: TGCGCCAGCAGCTTGGAAGTCTACTACAATGAGCAGTTCTTC
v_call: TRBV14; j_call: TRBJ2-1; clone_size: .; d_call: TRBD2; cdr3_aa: CASTLTSGSDNEQFF; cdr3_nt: TGTGCCAGCACCCTGACTAGCGGGAGTGACAATGAGCAGTTCTTC
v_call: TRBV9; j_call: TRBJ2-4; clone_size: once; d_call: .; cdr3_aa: CASTEGGGGNIQYF; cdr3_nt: TGTGCCAGCACCGAAGGGGGAGGGGGAAACATTCAGTACTTC
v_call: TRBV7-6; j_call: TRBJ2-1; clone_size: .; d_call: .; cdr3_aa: CASSLDQNEQFF; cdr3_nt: TGTGCCAGCAGCTTAGATCAGAATGAGCAGTTCTTC
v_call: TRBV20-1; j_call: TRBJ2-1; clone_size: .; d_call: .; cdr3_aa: CSAHLNNEQFF; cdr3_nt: TGCAGTGCCCACTTGAACAATGAGCAGTTCTTC
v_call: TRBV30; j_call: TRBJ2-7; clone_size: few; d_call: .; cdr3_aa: CACSHGGTYEQYF; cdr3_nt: TGTGCCTGTTCCCATGGGGGGACCTACGAGCAGTACTTC
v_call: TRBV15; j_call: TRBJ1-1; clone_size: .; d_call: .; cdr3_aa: CATSRDVNTEAFF; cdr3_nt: TGTGCCACCAGCAGGGACGTTAACACTGAAGCTTTCTTT
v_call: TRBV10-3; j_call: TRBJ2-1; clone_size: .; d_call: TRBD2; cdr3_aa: CAINPSGGPSYNEQFF; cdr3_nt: TGTGCCATCAACCCTTCGGGAGGGCCCTCCTACAATGAGCAGTTCTTC
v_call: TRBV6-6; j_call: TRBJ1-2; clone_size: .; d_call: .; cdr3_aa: CASTRGLDYGYTF; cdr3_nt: TGTGCCTCCACCCGGGGGTTAGACTATGGCTACACCTTC